These 21 T cell receptor beta chains originate from one sample sequenced in a study of blood T cells in healthy people across ages. With a J-beta primer mix and a sample-barcoded 5' primer, a second PCR ran about 6 to 11 cycles. TCRdb recomputed calls from the 5' RACE reads with MiXCR, one row per CDR3 protein. This table holds 1.5 million or so distinct CDR3 sequences, around 39% found once. The sample consisted of blood. Receptors were obtained from a woman aged 18-35 years in good health.

The rearrangement joins TRBV9 to TRBJ2-7; TRBD2 agrees at 13 bases. The V gene end was trimmed by 4 bases and the J gene end by 7 bases; junction bases not matched to a gene: 11. CDR1 and CDR2 (germline): SGDLS, YYNGEE. The CDR3 totals 16 residues. The CDR3 nucleotides are TGTGCCAGCAGCCTTAGGACTAGCGGGGGCTACAATGAGCAGTACTTC. The encoded protein is CASSLRTSGGYNEQYF.

The V and J genes are TRBV20-1 and TRBJ2-2; TRBD1 aligns across 7 bases. CDR1 is DFQATT, CDR2 SNEGSKA, per germline (reference sequence). Trimming took 6 bases from V and 2 from J; bases not matched to a gene: 6. This CDR3 has 14 residues. The CDR3 region has the DNA TGCAGTGCCCCGACAGGGTTCAACACCGGGGAGCTGTTTTTT. It encodes CSAPTGFNTGELFF.

This chain joins TRBV21-1 and TRBJ2-4; the table's TRBD2 call for D was not verified on the DNA. The J call may be in error: the DNA end matches TRBJ2-7 better. TRBV21-1 counts as a pseudogene. CDR3 length: 15 amino acids. The CDR3 nucleotides are TGTGCCAGCAGCAAAGTACACGCCGGGCCCTACGAGCAGTACTTC. Encoded protein: CASSKVHAGPYEQYF.

This chain connects TRBV6-1 to TRBJ1-1; 11 positions match TRBD1. Germline V gives CDR1 MNHNS, CDR2 SASEGT. J was trimmed by 7 bases and V by 7 bases; bases with no gene match: 8. CDR3 length: 14 amino acids. The CDR3 region is CASTQDRGRGEAFF. DNA of the CDR3: TGTGCCAGCACCCAGGACAGGGGGCGAGGTGAAGCTTTCTTT.

This clonotype turned up a few times. The genes are TRBV27 and TRBJ2-3, with D uncertain. V was clipped by 5 bases and J by 6 bases, with 12 bases between them. This CDR3 spans 13 amino acids. Germline V gene lookup returns CDR1 MNHEY and CDR2 SMNVEV (reference sequence). CDR3 protein: CASSVWASDTQYF. The DNA of the CDR3 is TGTGCCAGCAGTGTCTGGGCCTCGGATACGCAGTATTTT.

Only a few counts were recorded for this clonotype. The chain uses TRBV4-2 and TRBJ2-3; 8 positions match TRBD2. Looked up from germline, CDR1 is LGHNA and CDR2 is YNFKEQ. CDR3 length: 21 amino acids. V trimming: 4 bases; J trimming: 3 bases; junction bases outside the gene matches: 24. The CDR3 nucleotides are TGTGCCAGCAGCCGACACGAGCAGGAGGCGGTAATGGCGGGGGGAACAGATACGCAGTATTTT. It translates to CASSRHEQEAVMAGGTDTQYF.

V gene TRBV12-3 or TRBV12-4 combines with J gene TRBJ2-2; D is ambiguous. The CDR3 runs to 12 residues. With 6 bases removed from V and 6 bases from J, the gap between germline ends came to 8 bases. CDR3 in amino acids: CASSSKSGELFF. The CDR3 DNA follows: TGTGCCAGCAGCTCTAAATCCGGGGAGCTGTTTTTT.

In this sample, this clonotype turned up a few times. This chain connects TRBV20-1 to TRBJ1-5; no clear D gene. V lost 3 bases to trimming and J lost 6 bases, with 15 bases between them. Germline-derived CDR1 and CDR2 are DFQATT and SNEGSKA (reference sequence). There are 14 residues in the CDR3. The chain's CDR3 is CSARRREGGQPQHF. The CDR3 coding sequence is TGCAGTGCTAGGAGACGGGAGGGCGGTCAGCCCCAGCATTTT.

V and J are TRBV7-9 and TRBJ2-3; D may be TRBD1 (6 bases). Germline V gene sequence: CDR1 SEHNR, CDR2 FQNEAQ (reference sequence). Trimming removed 2 bases from V and 0 bases from J, with 15 bases in between. The CDR3 length is 17 residues. The CDR3 DNA is TGTGCCAGCAGCTTAATTTTAGGACAGTCTAGCACAGATACGCAGTATTTT. It yields the protein CASSLILGQSSTDTQYF. The full variable domain, with the rest looked up from reference TRBV7-9 and TRBJ2-3, is DTGVSQNPRHKITKRGQNVTFRCDPISEHNRLYWYRQTLGQGPEFLTYFQNEAQLEKSRLLSDRFSAERPKGSFSTLEIQRTEQGDSAMYLCASSLILGQSSTDTQYFGPGTRLTVL.

The rearrangement joins TRBV7-9 to TRBJ2-7; a possible D gene is TRBD1 (6 bases). The better agreement between TRBJ2-5 and the DNA end casts doubt on the J call. The CDR3 has 15 amino acids. Germline V gene sequence: CDR1 SEHNR, CDR2 FQNEAQ (reference sequence). As DNA, the CDR3 is TGTGCCAGCAGCGGAACCGGGACACCGCGGGAGACCCAGTACTTC. Translating it yields CASSGTGTPRETQYF.

In its sample, this clonotype was seen a few times. V usage is TRBV25-1 and J usage is TRBJ2-5; D is undetermined. CDR1 and CDR2 from the germline V gene are MGHDK and SYGVNS. With 8 bases removed from V and 1 base from J, the gap between germline ends came to 8 bases. This CDR3 spans 12 amino acids. The CDR3 protein is CASGYTQETQYF. CDR3 in DNA: TGTGCCAGCGGGTATACCCAAGAGACCCAGTACTTC.

CDR3 residues: CASSYGDPGSYEQFF. The CDR3 coding sequence is TGTGCCAGCAGTTACGGGGATCCAGGGTCCTACGAGCAGTTCTTC. The chain has TRBV6-2 or TRBV6-3 and TRBJ2-1; D is possibly TRBD1 (5 bases). The CDR3 covers 15 residues. V lost 2 bases, J lost 10 bases, and 18 bases lay in between. The germline V gene has CDR1 MNHEY and CDR2 SVGEGT.

This clonotype was found a few times. The chain combines TRBV2 with TRBJ2-1; D call uncertain. The CDR3 length is 15 residues. Germline-derived CDR1 and CDR2 are SNHLY and FYNNEI. The V end was cut by 4 bases, the J end by 4 bases, with 14 bases between. CDR3 DNA sequence: TGTGCCAGCAGTGTAGGGAATGGGGTTTACAATGAGCAGTTCTTC. This translates into CASSVGNGVYNEQFF.

This sequence joins TRBV6-2 or TRBV6-3 and TRBJ1-2, with D possibly being TRBD1 (5 bases). CDR1 is MNHEY and CDR2 is SVGEGT in the germline V gene. V shed 7 bases and J shed 2 bases, with 17 bases lying between them. CDR3 length: 15 amino acids. The CDR3 bases are TGTGCCAGCACCACGGGGGGAGCTAACAACTATGGCTACACCTTC. Translating it yields CASTTGGANNYGYTF.

This chain uses TRBV12-3 or TRBV12-4 with TRBJ2-7; 7 nucleotides align to TRBD1. The junction had 7 bases not matched to a gene; V was cut back by 6 bases and J by 5 bases. CDR3 length: 13 residues. The CDR3 protein is CASRPTGVNEQYF. The CDR3 DNA reads as TGTGCCAGCAGGCCTACAGGGGTTAACGAGCAGTACTTC.

This clonotype was detected only a few times. The chain combines TRBV4-1 with TRBJ2-7; 8 positions match TRBD2. V gave up 0 bases and J gave up 3 bases; unmatched junction bases: 4. The CDR3 runs 15 residues. CDR1 is MGHRA, CDR2 YSYEKL, per germline. CDR3 residues: CASSQDRGGGYEQYF. DNA for the CDR3: TGCGCCAGCAGCCAAGATCGGGGGGGCGGCTACGAGCAGTACTTC.

V is TRBV2 and J is TRBJ2-3, with D perhaps given as TRBD1 or TRBD2 (5 bases each). The CDR3 is 14 residues long. Trimming cost V 8 bases and J 6 bases, with 18 bases left between them. CDR1 and CDR2 (germline): SNHLY, FYNNEI. CDR3 bases: TGTGCCAGCTTTTACCCGGGGCCGGTGGATACGCAGTATTTT. It specifies CASFYPGPVDTQYF.

This clonotype was found once. CDR3: CSARAGFSTDTQYF. The CDR3 DNA reads TGCAGTGCTAGAGCAGGGTTTAGCACAGATACGCAGTATTTT. The chain is built from TRBV20-1 and TRBJ2-3, with TRBD1 as a possible D gene (5 bases). The CDR3 is 14 residues long. The germline V gene has CDR1 DFQATT and CDR2 SNEGSKA (reference sequence). Between the trimmed V and J ends, which lost 1 base and 0 bases, there was a span of 8 bases.

The V gene is TRBV7-2, the J gene TRBJ2-7; 7 positions match TRBD1. CDR3 length: 14 residues. CDR1 and CDR2 (germline): SGHTA, FQGNSA. V trimming: 5 bases; J trimming: 2 bases; junction bases outside the gene matches: 6. In nucleotides, the CDR3 is TGTGCCAGCAGCGCGTGGGACAGAACCTACGAGCAGTACTTC. Protein: CASSAWDRTYEQYF.

V is TRBV20-1 and J is TRBJ1-5; weak D call: TRBD1 (5 bases). Trimming took off 2 bases at V and 4 bases at J, with 12 bases between the two ends. Germline CDR1 is DFQATT and CDR2 is SNEGSKA (reference sequence). The CDR3 is 14 residues long. CDR3 sequence (DNA): TGCAGTGCTAGATGGGGGTTTGGAAATCAGCCCCAGCATTTT. Its translation is CSARWGFGNQPQHF.

This clonotype was observed a few times. This chain connects TRBV7-4 to TRBJ2-4; 10 bases match TRBD1. The junction had 13 bases not matched to a gene; V was cut back by 0 bases and J by 11 bases. There are 17 residues in the CDR3. In germline, CDR1 is SGHVT, CDR2 SQSDAQ. CDR3 residues: CASSLATGTGVPGFQYF. CDR3 DNA sequence: TGTGCCAGCAGCTTAGCTACCGGGACAGGGGTTCCAGGTTTTCAGTACTTC.